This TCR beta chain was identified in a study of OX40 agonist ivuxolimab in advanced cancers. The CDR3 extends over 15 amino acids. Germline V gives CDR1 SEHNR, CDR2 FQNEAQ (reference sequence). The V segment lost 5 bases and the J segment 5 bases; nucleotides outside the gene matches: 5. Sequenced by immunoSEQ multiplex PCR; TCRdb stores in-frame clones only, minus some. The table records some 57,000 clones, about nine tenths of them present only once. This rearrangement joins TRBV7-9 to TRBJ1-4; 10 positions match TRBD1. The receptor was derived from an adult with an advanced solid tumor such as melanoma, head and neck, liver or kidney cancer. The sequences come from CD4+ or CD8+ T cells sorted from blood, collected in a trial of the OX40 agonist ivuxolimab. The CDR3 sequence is CASSPPGQGNEKLFF. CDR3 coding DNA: TGTGCCAGCAGCCCACCGGGACAGGGGAATGAAAAACTGTTTTTT.